Listed here are 23 T cell receptor beta chains from one sample, sequenced in a study of blood T cell repertoires in COVID-19. The protocol was immunoSEQ multiplex PCR, while the TCRdb copy is restricted to in-frame clones and leaves out a portion. The data contain some 300,000 clones, around 90% of them singletons. Material for sequencing was peripheral blood. All receptors derive from a woman aged 40 to 50 with COVID-19, enrolled during active disease.

The sample holds one count of this clone. The CDR3 loop is CASRPQGAGEKLFF. DNA for the CDR3: TGTGCCAGCAGGCCACAGGGGGCAGGTGAAAAACTGTTTTTT. The V call is TRBV27, the J call TRBJ1-4; 9 bases fit TRBD1. The junction had 6 bases not matched to a gene; V was cut back by 6 bases and J by 7 bases. CDR1 is MNHEY and CDR2 is SMNVEV in the germline V gene (reference sequence). The CDR3 spans 14 residues.

The V gene is TRBV7-9, the J gene TRBJ2-1; D might be TRBD2 (6 bases). The CDR3 has 15 residues. Germline V gene lookup returns CDR1 SEHNR and CDR2 FQNEAQ (reference sequence). The V gene lost 2 bases and the J gene lost 9 bases, with 17 bases spanning the gap. CDR3 coding DNA: TGTGCCAGCAGCTTATCCTTCGGGGGTAGGCCTGAGCAGTTCTTC. Amino acids: CASSLSFGGRPEQFF.

The chain is built from TRBV19 and TRBJ1-6; D gene uncertain. Trimming took off 4 bases at V and 9 bases at J, with 19 bases between the two ends. This CDR3 spans 16 amino acids. Germline CDR1 is LNHDA and CDR2 is SQIVND (reference sequence). The CDR3 region has the DNA TGTGCCAGTAGTACAAATACCGGAGGGCATGGTTCACCCCTCCACTTT. This codes for CASSTNTGGHGSPLHF.

J is TRBJ2-3 and V is TRBV6-2 or TRBV6-3, with a weak D call TRBD1 (6 bases). Trimming removed 5 bases at V and 2 bases at J, with 14 bases between. CDR3 length equals 15 residues. From germline, CDR1 is MNHEY and CDR2 SVGEGT. The CDR3 region is CASSPGVYNTDTQYF. CDR3 nucleotides: TGTGCCAGCAGTCCAGGGGTCTACAACACAGATACGCAGTATTTT.

The CDR3 loop is CASSFVPSANYGYTF. As DNA, the CDR3 is TGTGCCAGCAGTTTTGTACCCAGCGCTAACTATGGCTACACCTTC. The genes are TRBV27 and TRBJ1-2; D gene uncertain. The V gene's germline CDR1 is MNHEY and CDR2 SMNVEV (reference sequence). This CDR3 has 15 amino acids. V shed 3 bases and J shed 0 bases, with 11 bases lying between them.

This rearrangement joins TRBV28 to TRBJ2-5; D perhaps matches TRBD2 (7 bases). V lost 2 bases and J 2 bases, leaving 18 bases between the germline ends. Germline V gene lookup returns CDR1 MDHEN and CDR2 SYDVKM. CDR3 length equals 17 residues. The CDR3 region has the DNA TGTGCCAGCAGTTTAGCGGGGGCCCGAGGAGAACAAGAGACCCAGTACTTC. Translated, it gives CASSLAGARGEQETQYF.

The chain links TRBV7-2 to TRBJ1-3, with TRBD1 as a possible D gene (5 bases). With 6 bases removed from V and 0 bases from J, the gap between germline ends came to 15 bases. This CDR3 region has 16 residues. CDR1 is SGHTA and CDR2 is FQGNSA in the germline V gene. CDR3 nucleotide sequence: TGTGCCAGCAGGTCAACAGGCCCAATCTCTGGAAACACCATATATTTT. Translated: CASRSTGPISGNTIYF.

This clone was detected only once. The gene calls are TRBV10-3 and TRBJ2-1; 13 nucleotides agree with TRBD2. This CDR3 is built from 17 residues. The V gene's germline CDR1 is ENHRY and CDR2 SYGVKD. The junction had 6 bases not matched to a gene; V was cut back by 2 bases and J by 5 bases. This CDR3 is CAISEPLLAGGDNEQFF. The CDR3, as DNA: TGTGCCATCAGTGAGCCTTTACTAGCGGGAGGGGACAATGAGCAGTTCTTC.

This chain links TRBV10-3 with TRBJ2-7; TRBD2 agrees at 7 bases. CDR1 and CDR2 from the germline V gene are ENHRY and SYGVKD. CDR3 length: 16 amino acids. V shed 3 bases and J 5 bases; nucleotides not matched to a gene: 13. The CDR3: CAISDLRGVPDDEQYF. CDR3 DNA: TGTGCCATCAGTGATCTTCGGGGGGTGCCTGACGACGAGCAGTACTTC.

This chain links TRBV3-1 (or the pseudogene TRBV3-2) with TRBJ1-2; D unresolved. CDR1 is LGHDT, CDR2 YNNKEL, per germline (reference sequence). This CDR3 is built from 12 residues. Trimming took 0 bases from V and 7 from J, leaving 6 bases between them. The CDR3 loop reads CASSQDGRGYTF. Here the CDR3 DNA reads TGTGCCAGCAGCCAAGATGGGCGTGGCTACACCTTC.

The rearrangement joins TRBV11-2 to TRBJ2-7; 7 nucleotides match TRBD1. The CDR3 consists of 15 residues. The germline V gene has CDR1 SGHAT and CDR2 FQNNGV. Unmatched junction bases numbered 9, after V lost 3 bases and J lost 4 bases. As DNA, the CDR3 is TGTGCCAGCAGCTTCACCTCGACAGGGACGTACGAGCAGTACTTC. It translates to CASSFTSTGTYEQYF.

The chain combines TRBV7-9 with TRBJ2-1; TRBD2 matches 10 bases. Germline V gives CDR1 SEHNR, CDR2 FQNEAQ (reference sequence). Trimming took 3 bases from V and 3 from J; bases not matched to a gene: 5. CDR3 length: 16 amino acids. For the CDR3, the DNA is TGTGCCAGCAGCTTTGTAGCGGGAGGTGGCTACAATGAGCAGTTCTTC. This translates into CASSFVAGGGYNEQFF.

The chain has TRBV19 and TRBJ1-3; D call uncertain. CDR1 and CDR2 from the germline V gene are LNHDA and SQIVND (reference sequence). The CDR3 totals 19 residues. The V gene lost 7 bases and the J gene lost 0 bases, with 25 bases spanning the gap. For the CDR3, the DNA is TGTGCCAGTAACGATTGGAAAAACGGGGTGGGAATCTCTGGAAACACCATATATTTT. Encoded protein: CASNDWKNGVGISGNTIYF.

The gene calls are TRBV28 and TRBJ1-1; D unresolved. The V end was cut by 7 bases, the J end by 7 bases, with 16 bases between. The CDR3 sequence is 13 residues long. CDR1 is MDHEN, CDR2 SYDVKM, per germline. CDR3 amino acids: CASNYFGVGEAFF. The CDR3 DNA follows: TGTGCCAGCAATTACTTCGGGGTGGGTGAAGCTTTCTTT.

This rearrangement joins TRBV7-9 to TRBJ2-3, with 8 bases lining up with TRBD1. CDR1 SEHNR and CDR2 FQNEAQ come from the germline V gene (reference sequence). Trimming cost V 6 bases and J 5 bases; bases outside gene matches: 7. This CDR3 is built from 14 residues. The CDR3 sequence: CASRWQGAIDTQYF. DNA of the CDR3: TGTGCCAGCAGATGGCAGGGGGCGATAGATACGCAGTATTTT.

This clone was picked up a small number of times. The chain carries TRBV10-3 and TRBJ1-5; D not resolved. This CDR3 comprises 13 residues. CDR1 and CDR2 from the germline V gene are ENHRY and SYGVKD. The ends were cut back, 4 bases at V and 7 bases at J, with 11 bases in the middle. CDR3 in DNA: TGTGCCATCAGTGGGTCAGTCCGGCAGCCCCAGCATTTT. Amino acids: CAISGSVRQPQHF.

V usage is TRBV5-1 and J usage is TRBJ1-1, with D perhaps TRBD1 (5 bases). This CDR3 contains 14 residues. Germline V gene lookup returns CDR1 SGHRS and CDR2 YFSETQ. V shed 4 bases and J shed 6 bases, with 16 bases lying between them. The DNA of the CDR3 is TGCGCCAGCAGCACCGGGGGAGGGTTCGCTGAAGCTTTCTTT. It yields the protein CASSTGGGFAEAFF.

The rearrangement uses TRBV5-1 and TRBJ1-1; D is ambiguous. Germline CDR1 is SGHRS and CDR2 is YFSETQ. The V gene lost 6 bases and the J gene lost 0 bases, with 6 bases spanning the gap. This CDR3 comprises 12 residues. CDR3: CASKTMNTEAFF. DNA of the CDR3: TGCGCCAGCAAAACAATGAACACTGAAGCTTTCTTT. Using reference TRBV5-1 and TRBJ1-1 for the parts outside the CDR3, the full variable domain is KAGVTQTPRYLIKTRGQQVTLSCSPISGHRSVSWYQQTPGQGLQFLFEYFSETQRNKGNFPGRFSGRQFSNSRSEMNVSTLELGDSALYLCASKTMNTEAFFGQGTRLTVV.

V gene TRBV11-2 combines with J gene TRBJ2-1; the D gene is possibly TRBD1 (6 bases). CDR1 is SGHAT and CDR2 is FQNNGV in the germline V gene. The CDR3 is 18 amino acids. V was clipped by 2 bases and J by 4 bases, with 21 bases between them. The CDR3, as DNA: TGTGCCAGCAGCTTAACCTTAGTTCCCGGACAGTCATACAATGAGCAGTTCTTC. Its translation is CASSLTLVPGQSYNEQFF.

The CDR3 DNA sequence: TGTGCCAGCGGGAACACGGGGTTCGGAGAGACCCAGTACTTC. This encodes CASGNTGFGETQYF. V gene TRBV14 combines with J gene TRBJ2-5; D perhaps matches TRBD2 (5 bases). With 8 bases removed from V and 4 bases from J, the gap between germline ends came to 17 bases. This CDR3 contains 14 residues. Germline V gene lookup returns CDR1 SGHDN and CDR2 FVKESK.

The genes are TRBV19 and TRBJ1-1; a possible D gene is TRBD1 (5 bases). The CDR3 consists of 12 residues. V dropped 9 bases and J dropped 3 bases, with 11 bases sitting between them. CDR1 LNHDA and CDR2 SQIVND come from the germline V gene (reference sequence). DNA for the CDR3: TGTGCCAGCCTGGACACTTACACTGAAGCTTTCTTT. Its translation is CASLDTYTEAFF. The variable domain in full, completed from reference TRBV19 and TRBJ1-1, reads DGGITQSPKYLFRKEGQNVTLSCEQNLNHDAMYWYRQDPGQGLRLIYYSQIVNDFQKGDIAEGYSVSREKKESFPLTVTSAQKNPTAFYLCASLDTYTEAFFGQGTRLTVV.

The V call is TRBV5-1, the J call TRBJ1-2; 8 bases map to TRBD1. This CDR3 is built from 14 residues. V trimming: 2 bases; J trimming: 6 bases; junction bases outside the gene matches: 6. Germline V gives CDR1 SGHRS, CDR2 YFSETQ. Here the CDR3 DNA reads TGCGCCAGCAGCTTTGCCAGGGGGCGCGATGGCTACACCTTC. Amino acids: CASSFARGRDGYTF.

The V and J genes are TRBV29-1 and TRBJ1-2; the match to TRBD1 covers 8 bases. V dropped 3 bases and J dropped 3; count of bases not matched to a gene: 6. CDR1 SQVTM and CDR2 ANQGSEA come from the germline V gene. The CDR3 loop spans 14 amino acids. Here the CDR3 reads CSVDPGGNDYGYTF. The CDR3, as DNA: TGCAGCGTTGATCCAGGGGGCAACGACTATGGCTACACCTTC.